This T cell receptor beta chain was recovered during a study of blood T cell repertoires in COVID-19. This CDR3 spans 17 amino acids. Trimming removed 8 bases from V and 6 bases from J; junction bases left unmatched: 19. CDR1 is SNHLY, CDR2 FYNNEI, per germline. In the original analysis: Amplification of reference gene primers was used by the study to estimate nucleated cell counts. Method: immunoSEQ multiplex PCR; TCRdb's copy keeps in-frame clones and lacks some. The DNA gave D and trimming, while V, J and clone size come from that table. Among roughly 410,000 clones, 87% were seen once, and the ten largest hold roughly 2%.

The sequence was obtained from a woman aged 60-75 years with COVID-19, enrolled during active disease. The material sequenced was peripheral blood. The chain combines TRBV2 with TRBJ2-3; 8 nucleotides match TRBD2. CDR3 residues: CASRAPSGGSGADTQYF. For the CDR3, the DNA is TGTGCCAGCCGGGCCCCCAGCGGGGGATCCGGGGCGGATACGCAGTATTTT.